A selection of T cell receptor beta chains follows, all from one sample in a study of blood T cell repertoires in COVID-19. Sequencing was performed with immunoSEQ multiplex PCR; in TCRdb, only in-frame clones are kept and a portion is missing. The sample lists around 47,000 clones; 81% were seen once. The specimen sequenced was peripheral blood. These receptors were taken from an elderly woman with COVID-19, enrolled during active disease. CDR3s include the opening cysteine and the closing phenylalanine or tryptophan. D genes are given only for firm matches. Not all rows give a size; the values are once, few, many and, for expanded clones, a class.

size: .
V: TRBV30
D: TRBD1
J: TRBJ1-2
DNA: TGTGCCTGGATCCGGACAGGGGGGGGTGGCTACACCTTC
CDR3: CAWIRTGGGGYTF

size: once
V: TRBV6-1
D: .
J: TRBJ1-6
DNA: TGTGCCAGCAGTGAAGGGCATTCACCCCTCCACTTT
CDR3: CASSEGHSPLHF

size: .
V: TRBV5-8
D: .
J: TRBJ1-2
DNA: TGTGCCAGCAGCTTGATCGTACTAGCTAACTATGGCTACACCTTC
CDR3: CASSLIVLANYGYTF

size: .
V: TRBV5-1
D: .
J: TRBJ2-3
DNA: TGCGCCAGCAGCTTGGGCACAGTCGGTAGCGCAGATACGCAGTATTTT
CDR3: CASSLGTVGSADTQYF

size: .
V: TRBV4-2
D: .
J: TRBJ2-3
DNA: TGTGCCAGCAGCCAAGAATATATTGTAGGCACAGATACGCAGTATTTT
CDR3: CASSQEYIVGTDTQYF

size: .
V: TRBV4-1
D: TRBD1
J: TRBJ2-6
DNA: TGCGCCAGCAGCCTCCAAGGACAGGGGGTGAGTGGGGCCAACGTCCTGACTTTC
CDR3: CASSLQGQGVSGANVLTF

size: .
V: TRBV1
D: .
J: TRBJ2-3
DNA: TGCACCAGCAGCCAAGACCCCCGCGGACTAGCGGTGGGGGACTTCACAGATACGCAGTATTTT
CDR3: CTSSQDPRGLAVGDFTDTQYF

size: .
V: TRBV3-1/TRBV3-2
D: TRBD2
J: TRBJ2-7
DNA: TGTGCCAGCAGCCAAGGGGCGGGAGGGCCTCGTTTCTACGAGCAGTACTTC
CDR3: CASSQGAGGPRFYEQYF

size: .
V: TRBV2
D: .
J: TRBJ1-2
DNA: TGTGCCAGCAGTGTTTATACTTTAGCTAACTATGGCTACACCTTC
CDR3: CASSVYTLANYGYTF

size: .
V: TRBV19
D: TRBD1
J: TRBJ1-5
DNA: TGTGCCAGTAGTCTTCAATCGGGACAGCGCAATCAGCCCCAGCATTTT
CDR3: CASSLQSGQRNQPQHF

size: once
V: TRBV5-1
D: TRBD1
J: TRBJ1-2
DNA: TGCGCCAGCAGAGGAAGCAGGGGGCAAAACTATGGCTACACCTTC
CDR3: CASRGSRGQNYGYTF

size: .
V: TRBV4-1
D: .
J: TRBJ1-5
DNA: TGCGCCAGCAGCCAAGGGCCGAATAGCAATCAGCCCCAGCATTTT
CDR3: CASSQGPNSNQPQHF

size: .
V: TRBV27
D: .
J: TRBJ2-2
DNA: TGTGCCAGTTCCCAGGGCAGGGGATGGACCGGGGAGCTGTTTTTT
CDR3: CASSQGRGWTGELFF

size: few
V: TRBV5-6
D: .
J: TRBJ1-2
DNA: TGTGCCAGCAGCTTGCGGGGGGGCTCGGACTATGGCTACACCTTC
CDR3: CASSLRGGSDYGYTF

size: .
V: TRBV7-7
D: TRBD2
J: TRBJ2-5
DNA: TGTGCTAGCAGCTTAGGGCTAGCGGGATCTAAAGAGACCCAGTACTTC
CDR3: CASSLGLAGSKETQYF

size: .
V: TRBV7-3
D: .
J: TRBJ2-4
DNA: TGTGCCAGCAGCTTGGGGCCAGGGGCAAACATTCAGTACTTC
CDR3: CASSLGPGANIQYF

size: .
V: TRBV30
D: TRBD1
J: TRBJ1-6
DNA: TGTGCCTGGCGAGGACAGGGTGGTTCACCCCTCCACTTT
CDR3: CAWRGQGGSPLHF

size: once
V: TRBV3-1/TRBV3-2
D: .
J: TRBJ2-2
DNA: TGTGCCAGCAGCCCGAGTTTTGGCGGGGAGCTGTTTTTT
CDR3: CASSPSFGGELFF

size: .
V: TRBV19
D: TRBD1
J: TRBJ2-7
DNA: TGTGCCAGTAGTTCCCGAAGACAGGGGGCTTCCTACGAGCAGTACTTC
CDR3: CASSSRRQGASYEQYF

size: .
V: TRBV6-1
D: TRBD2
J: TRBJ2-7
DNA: TGTGCCAGCAGTGAAGGACTAGCGGGAGCCCACGAGCAGTACTTC
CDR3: CASSEGLAGAHEQYF

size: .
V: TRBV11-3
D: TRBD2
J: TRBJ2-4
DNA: TGTGCCAGCAGCCTCCGACTAGCGGCCAAAAACATTCAGTACTTC
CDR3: CASSLRLAAKNIQYF

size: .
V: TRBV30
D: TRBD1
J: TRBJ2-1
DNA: TGTGCCTGGAGTCCCGGGACAGGGTATTATGAGCAGTTCTTC
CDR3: CAWSPGTGYYEQFF

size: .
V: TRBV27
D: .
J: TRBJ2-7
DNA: TGTGCCAGCAGTTCCCGGTGGGAGCAGTACTTC
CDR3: CASSSRWEQYF

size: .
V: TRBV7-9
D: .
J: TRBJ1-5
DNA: TGTGCCAGCAGCTTAGCTTACAGGGATAATCAGCCCCAGCATTTT
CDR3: CASSLAYRDNQPQHF

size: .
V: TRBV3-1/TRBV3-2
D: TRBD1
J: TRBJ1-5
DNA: TGTGCCAGCAGCCCGGACAGGGGGTACAATCAGCCCCAGCATTTT
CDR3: CASSPDRGYNQPQHF

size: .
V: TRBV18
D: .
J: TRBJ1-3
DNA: TGTGCCAGCTCACCGCTACAGGGTAGCATCAGAAACACCATATATTTT
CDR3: CASSPLQGSIRNTIYF

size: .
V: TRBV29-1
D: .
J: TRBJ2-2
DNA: TGCAGCGTTGGAGGGGGAACCGGGGAGCTGTTTTTT
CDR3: CSVGGGTGELFF